Sequencing of this T cell receptor beta chain was carried out in a study of cytomegalovirus exposure and HLA in healthy donors. This clone was recorded a few times. The antigen is not known. Other DNA sequences in the sample encode the same CDR3. Study findings and constraints: Confirmation in vitro established that a few CMV-associated chains were specific for CMV antigens. Roughly uniform depth of sequencing across donors was assumed in presence/absence analyses.

13 Jbeta primers and 60 Vbeta primers were used for the PCR. Only in-frame clones appear in the TCRdb table, and some are missing; sequencing was by immunoSEQ multiplex PCR. The sample has some 180,000 clones, around 80% seen once. J was trimmed by 1 base and V by 6 bases; bases with no gene match: 3. The CDR3 consists of 14 residues. The germline V gene encodes CDR1 MDHEN and CDR2 SYDVKM. Sequencing used PBMCs. The V gene is TRBV28, the J gene TRBJ1-5, with TRBD1 matching over 7 bases. The receptor was derived from a woman aged 60-75 years in good health and CMV-seropositive. CDR3 region: CASRLGGSNQPQHF. In nucleotides, the CDR3 is TGTGCCAGCAGACTAGGGGGCAGCAATCAGCCCCAGCATTTT. Together with reference TRBV28 and TRBJ1-5, the CDR3 gives the full variable domain: DVKVTQSSRYLVKRTGEKVFLECVQDMDHENMFWYRQDPGLGLRLIYFSYDVKMKEKGDIPEGYSVSREKKERFSLILESASTNQTSMYLCASRLGGSNQPQHFGDGTRLSIL.